This T cell receptor beta chain was sequenced during a study of blood T cell repertoires in COVID-19. Study-level information: Among Cohort 3 donors, those recovered had two negative PCRs, clearance, or symptom resolution. In each case, the material was cDNA or gDNA derived from T cells, B-cell-depleted T cells, or PBMCs.

The method was immunoSEQ multiplex PCR; TCRdb's version includes in-frame clones alone and lacks a portion of them. The data show about 200,000 clones, about 88% seen once. CDR1 is SGHRS and CDR2 is YFSETQ in the germline V gene. Trimming took off 4 bases at V and 6 bases at J, with 13 bases between the two ends. The CDR3 loop spans 14 amino acids. The sample taken for sequencing was PBMCs or T cells enriched from blood (not recorded which). The rearrangement joins TRBV5-1 to TRBJ1-4, with D perhaps matching TRBD1 (6 bases). The clonotype comes from a woman in her thirties or forties in a cohort exposed to, infected with or recovered from COVID-19 (not recorded which). The CDR3 coding sequence is TGCGCCAGCAGCGCTGGGACATTCGATGAAAAACTGTTTTTT. Protein: CASSAGTFDEKLFF. The whole variable domain, remainder taken from reference TRBV5-1 and TRBJ1-4, is KAGVTQTPRYLIKTRGQQVTLSCSPISGHRSVSWYQQTPGQGLQFLFEYFSETQRNKGNFPGRFSGRQFSNSRSEMNVSTLELGDSALYLCASSAGTFDEKLFFGSGTQLSVL.